Following are 25 T cell receptor beta chains from one sample sequenced in a study of shared clonotypes between healthy human individuals. The data were produced by immunoSEQ multiplex PCR, yet TCRdb's version contains in-frame clones alone and is incomplete. The repertoire holds about 470,000 clones, with about 76% as singletons. Sequencing input: PBMCs. These receptor sequences come from a woman between 40 and 55 years old in good health. Some clones in this sample may be carry-over from other donors' samples.

Only a few counts were recorded for this clone. The rearrangement joins TRBV9 to TRBJ2-5, with D unclear. The germline gives CDR1 SGDLS, CDR2 YYNGEE. V lost 3 bases to trimming and J lost 5 bases, with 17 bases between them. This CDR3 contains 15 residues. Here the CDR3 DNA reads TGTGCCAGCAGCGCTAGATCCAGAGCCCGGGAGACCCAGTACTTC. Translation gives CASSARSRARETQYF.

This chain's CDR3 is CARTGENTIYF. As DNA, the CDR3 is TGTGCCAGGACGGGGGAAAACACCATATATTTT. This chain joins TRBV6-4 and TRBJ1-3, with D perhaps matching TRBD1 (5 bases). Germline V gene lookup returns CDR1 MRHNA and CDR2 SNTAGT. Between the trimmed V and J ends, which lost 9 bases and 6 bases, there was a span of 9 bases. CDR3 length: 11 amino acids.

The chain couples TRBV19 to TRBJ1-1; no clear D gene. V shed 3 bases and J shed 1 base, with 6 bases lying between them. This CDR3 spans 13 amino acids. Germline V gives CDR1 LNHDA, CDR2 SQIVND (reference sequence). CDR3 residues: CASSILQNTEAFF. In nucleotides, the CDR3 is TGTGCCAGTAGTATTCTGCAGAACACTGAAGCTTTCTTT.

The chain is built from TRBV11-2 and TRBJ1-3, with D possibly TRBD1 on 5 matching bases. Germline CDR1 reads SGHAT; CDR2 reads FQNNGV. The CDR3 runs 17 residues. Trimming took 2 bases from V and 1 from J, leaving 15 bases between them. This CDR3 is CASSLTGGASSGNTIYF. CDR3 in DNA: TGTGCCAGCAGCTTAACGGGCGGGGCCTCTTCTGGAAACACCATATATTTT.

The rearrangement joins TRBV27 to TRBJ2-7; 7 bases match TRBD2. The J segment lost 6 bases and the V segment lost 6 bases, leaving 5 bases of the junction unmatched. Germline lookup yields CDR1 MNHEY and CDR2 SMNVEV (reference sequence). CDR3 length equals 12 residues. Here the CDR3 reads CASSPGEGEQYF. In nucleotides, the CDR3 is TGTGCCAGCAGCCCCGGGGAGGGCGAGCAGTACTTC.

The chain joins TRBV10-2 to TRBJ1-4, with unresolved D. V was shortened by 0 bases and J by 4 bases, with 9 bases between the two germline ends. Germline CDR1 WSHSY, CDR2 SAAADI. The CDR3 runs to 15 residues. The CDR3 loop is CASSESPRSNEKLFF. For the CDR3, the DNA is TGCGCCAGCAGTGAGTCCCCACGGAGTAATGAAAAACTGTTTTTT.

The rearrangement uses TRBV30 and TRBJ2-4; no reliable D call. V lost 3 bases and J lost 0, with 9 bases in between. Germline V gene data show CDR1 as GTSNPN and CDR2 as SVGIG (reference sequence). The length of the CDR3 is 14 residues. This chain's CDR3 is CAWSIGVAKNIQYF. The CDR3 coding sequence is TGTGCCTGGAGCATAGGCGTAGCCAAAAACATTCAGTACTTC.

The J gene is TRBJ2-1, the V gene TRBV30; the D is unclear. V lost 5 bases to trimming and J lost 1 base, with 9 bases between them. Germline V lookup: CDR1 GTSNPN, CDR2 SVGIG (reference sequence). The CDR3 runs to 13 residues. CDR3 in amino acids: CAWAGSSYNEQFF. The CDR3 bases are TGTGCCTGGGCTGGGTCTTCCTACAATGAGCAGTTCTTC. Looking up the rest from reference TRBV30 and TRBJ2-1 gives the full variable domain: SQTIHQWPATLVQPVGSPLSLECTVEGTSNPNLYWYRQAAGRGLQLLFYSVGIGQISSEVPQNLSASRPQDRQFILSSKKLLLSDSGFYLCAWAGSSYNEQFFGPGTRLTVL.

The chain employs TRBV10-3 and TRBJ1-3, with TRBD1 matching over 7 bases. Trimming took 10 bases from V and 1 from J; bases not matched to a gene: 7. The CDR3 is 14 residues long. CDR1 is ENHRY, CDR2 SYGVKD, per germline. The CDR3 here is CASITGESGNTIYF. DNA of the CDR3: TGTGCCAGCATTACAGGGGAGTCTGGAAACACCATATATTTT.

As regards this clone: A junction end diverges from the germline sequence, so it may reflect a read error. The chain carries TRBV7-7 and TRBJ2-5; 8 bases are a match to TRBD2. The CDR3 length is 14 residues. CDR1 and CDR2 (germline): SSHAT, FNYEAQ (reference sequence). The chain's CDR3 is CASTPGGSGETQYF. The CDR3 nucleotides are TGTGCTAGCACCCCGGGGGGGAGTGGCGAGACCCAGTACTTC.

V gene TRBV4-2 combines with J gene TRBJ2-2; no reliable D call. Trimming removed 0 bases at V and 5 bases at J, with 13 bases between. The V gene's germline CDR1 is LGHNA and CDR2 YNFKEQ. CDR3 size: 16 residues. CDR3 DNA: TGTGCCAGCAGCCAAGATATGGAAATCGGGACCGGGGAGCTGTTTTTT. Its protein product is CASSQDMEIGTGELFF.

DNA for the CDR3: TGTGCCAGCAGTGGACAGGTGGGTAATCAGCCCCAGCATTTT. This codes for CASSGQVGNQPQHF. The V and J genes are TRBV6-1 and TRBJ1-5; D is perhaps TRBD1 (6 bases). This CDR3 is 14 amino acids long. The germline gives CDR1 MNHNS, CDR2 SASEGT. Trimming removed 4 bases from V and 4 bases from J, with 11 bases in between.

This clone was seen more than once but under ten times. The rearrangement links TRBV28 to TRBJ2-3; D not resolved. The CDR3 extends over 15 amino acids. CDR1 and CDR2 from the germline V gene are MDHEN and SYDVKM. Trimming took off 4 bases at V and 0 bases at J, with 11 bases between the two ends. The CDR3 DNA reads as TGTGCCAGCAGTTCACAGTTCCCTAGCACAGATACGCAGTATTTT. It yields the protein CASSSQFPSTDTQYF.

The genes are TRBV5-8 and TRBJ2-7; unclear D gene. The CDR3 spans 15 residues. Germline V gives CDR1 SGHTS, CDR2 YDEGEE. V was shortened by 2 bases and J by 3 bases, with 15 bases between the two germline ends. CDR3 region: CASSLALGADYEQYF. The CDR3 bases are TGTGCCAGCAGCTTAGCTCTAGGCGCGGACTACGAGCAGTACTTC.

V gene TRBV4-1 combines with J gene TRBJ1-3, with unresolved D. V dropped 0 bases and J dropped 2 bases, with 8 bases sitting between them. Germline V CDR1 and CDR2: MGHRA, YSYEKL. This CDR3 has 15 residues. The CDR3 is CASSQDRHTGNTIYF. DNA for the CDR3: TGCGCCAGCAGCCAAGATCGACATACTGGAAACACCATATATTTT.

The V call is TRBV29-1, the J call TRBJ2-7; TRBD2 is a possible D gene (5 bases). This CDR3 has 12 residues. Germline loops: CDR1 SQVTM, CDR2 ANQGSEA. V was shortened by 0 bases and J by 3 bases, with 6 bases between the two germline ends. The DNA for the CDR3 is TGCAGCGTTGAAGATCGGGACTACGAGCAGTACTTC. It yields the protein CSVEDRDYEQYF.

The chain joins TRBV28 to TRBJ2-7, with TRBD1 matching over 9 bases. CDR1 and CDR2 from the germline V gene are MDHEN and SYDVKM. The CDR3 totals 15 residues. J was trimmed by 3 bases and V by 5 bases; bases with no gene match: 8. CDR3: CASSASGTGRYEQYF. DNA for the CDR3: TGTGCCAGCAGTGCCTCCGGGACAGGGCGCTACGAGCAGTACTTC. Supplemented by reference TRBV28 and TRBJ2-7, the full variable domain reads DVKVTQSSRYLVKRTGEKVFLECVQDMDHENMFWYRQDPGLGLRLIYFSYDVKMKEKGDIPEGYSVSREKKERFSLILESASTNQTSMYLCASSASGTGRYEQYFGPGTRLTVT.

This clone was seen a single time. This rearrangement joins TRBV6-1 to TRBJ2-1; D is undetermined. The V gene's germline CDR1 is MNHNS and CDR2 SASEGT. This CDR3 contains 11 residues. V lost 7 bases to trimming and J lost 9 bases, with 10 bases between them. CDR3 bases: TGTGCCAGCACCCCGACGGTTGAGCAGTTCTTC. It codes for CASTPTVEQFF.

This clone was detected once. This chain joins TRBV5-1 and TRBJ2-7, with 10 bases aligning to TRBD2. The V segment lost 0 bases and the J segment 3 bases; nucleotides outside the gene matches: 9. The germline CDR1 and CDR2 sequences are SGHRS and YFSETQ. This CDR3 is 17 amino acids long. The CDR3 DNA sequence: TGCGCCAGCAGCTTGGTCCCCCATAGCGGGAGGCACTACGAGCAGTACTTC. Encoded protein: CASSLVPHSGRHYEQYF.

The chain employs TRBV7-6 and TRBJ2-7, with D tentatively TRBD1 (5 bases). From germline, CDR1 is SGHVS and CDR2 FNYEAQ. V was trimmed by 1 base and J by 0 bases, leaving 7 bases between them. The CDR3 loop spans 14 amino acids. The CDR3 region has the DNA TGTGCCAGCAGCTTAGGGGGCGGCTCCTACGAGCAGTACTTC. Residues: CASSLGGGSYEQYF. Full variable domain (missing parts from reference TRBV7-6 and TRBJ2-7): GAGVSQSPRYKVTKRGQDVALRCDPISGHVSLYWYRQALGQGPEFLTYFNYEAQQDKSGLPNDRFSAERPEGSISTLTIQRTEQRDSAMYRCASSLGGGSYEQYFGPGTRLTVT.

The chain combines TRBV9 with TRBJ2-2, with 10 bases fitting TRBD2. Germline lookup yields CDR1 SGDLS and CDR2 YYNGEE. The junction had 6 bases not matched to a gene; V was cut back by 0 bases and J by 7 bases. The CDR3 totals 16 residues. The CDR3 nucleotides read TGTGCCAGCAGCGTAGAACCTAGCGGGAGTCACGGGGAGCTGTTTTTT. Amino acid sequence: CASSVEPSGSHGELFF.

V usage is TRBV7-6 and J usage is TRBJ2-3; 8 bases line up with TRBD2. The CDR3 sequence is 16 residues long. Germline values: CDR1 SGHVS, CDR2 FNYEAQ. J was trimmed by 6 bases and V by 1 base; bases with no gene match: 9. Here the CDR3 DNA reads TGTGCCAGCAGCTTAGGTGCGGGGGGAGATTATGATACGCAGTATTTT. It translates to CASSLGAGGDYDTQYF.

The V gene is TRBV6-4, the J gene TRBJ1-1; maybe TRBD1 (5 bases). Per the germline V gene, CDR1 is MRHNA and CDR2 is SNTAGT. The V end was cut by 3 bases, the J end by 5 bases, with 10 bases between. This CDR3 has 13 residues. The DNA for the CDR3 is TGTGCCAGCAGTGAGGGGGAGGGAACTGAAGCTTTCTTT. Translation gives CASSEGEGTEAFF.

The chain combines TRBV5-4 with TRBJ2-7, with D perhaps TRBD1 or TRBD2 (5 bases each). CDR1 and CDR2 from the germline V gene are SGHNT and YYREEE (reference sequence). The CDR3 runs 14 residues. V shed 3 bases and J shed 2 bases, with 12 bases lying between them. The CDR3, as DNA: TGTGCCAGCAGCTGGGACCTAGGAACCTACGAGCAGTACTTC. This encodes CASSWDLGTYEQYF.

This chain links TRBV7-2 with TRBJ1-1; maybe TRBD1 (5 bases). Germline V gene lookup returns CDR1 SGHTA and CDR2 FQGNSA. With 5 bases removed from V and 1 base from J, the gap between germline ends came to 11 bases. The CDR3 covers 14 residues. The CDR3 here is CASSPTGQNTEAFF. CDR3 sequence (DNA): TGTGCCAGCAGCCCAACCGGACAGAACACTGAAGCTTTCTTT.